The 8 T cell receptor beta chains listed next were all sequenced from one sample in a study of blood T cells in healthy people across ages. It was with a sample-barcoded 5' primer and a J-beta primer mix that a second PCR of roughly 7 to 12 cycles was run. TCRdb re-called the 5' RACE reads with MiXCR, one entry per CDR3 protein. The data contain over 1,500,000 distinct CDR3 sequences, roughly 49% of them singletons. Sample: blood. These receptors originate from a woman aged 40 to 50 in good health.

This chain joins TRBV9 and TRBJ2-1; 8 nucleotides agree with TRBD2. The germline V gene has CDR1 SGDLS and CDR2 YYNGEE. The CDR3 is 14 residues long. The ends lost 2 bases at V and 8 bases at J; junction bases unmatched: 6. CDR3 amino acids: CASSVGGGGDEQFF. In DNA form, the CDR3 reads TGTGCCAGCAGCGTCGGGGGGGGCGGGGATGAGCAGTTCTTC.

The chain recombines TRBV12-3 or TRBV12-4 with TRBJ1-5, with TRBD1 identical over 11 bases. CDR3 length equals 18 residues. J gave up 0 bases and V 4 bases, and 8 bases lay outside the gene matches. The CDR3 DNA sequence: TGTGCCAGCAGTTCGGACAGGGGGCTCTTAATTAGCAATCAGCCCCAGCATTTT. It specifies CASSSDRGLLISNQPQHF.

The table lists this clonotype with a few counts. This chain joins TRBV6-1 and TRBJ1-1; D is undetermined. The CDR3 loop spans 12 amino acids. CDR1 MNHNS and CDR2 SASEGT come from the germline V gene. The V gene lost 6 bases and the J gene lost 1 base, with 6 bases spanning the gap. CDR3 region: CASRTQNTEAFF. In DNA, the CDR3 is TGTGCCAGCAGAACTCAGAACACTGAAGCTTTCTTT.

The rearrangement links TRBV28 to TRBJ1-4; weak D call: TRBD1 (5 bases). The V and J ends lost 7 bases and 5 bases respectively, with 17 bases between them. In germline, CDR1 is MDHEN, CDR2 SYDVKM. The CDR3 runs to 15 residues. In nucleotides, the CDR3 is TGTGCCAGCAACCTAGGAGGGGCTGGGAATGAAAAACTGTTTTTT. Protein product: CASNLGGAGNEKLFF.

The chain carries TRBV7-2 and TRBJ2-4; D remains unclear. V was trimmed by 4 bases and J by 13 bases, leaving 17 bases between them. Germline loops: CDR1 SGHTA, CDR2 FQGNSA. CDR3 size: 13 residues. The CDR3 loop is CASSSEDLSWQYF. CDR3 nucleotides: TGTGCCAGCAGCTCCGAGGATCTAAGTTGGCAGTACTTC.

This clonotype was seen a few times. CDR3 protein: CASSSSGGYGYTF. In DNA form, the CDR3 reads TGTGCCAGCAGTTCTTCAGGGGGCTATGGCTACACCTTC. This chain connects TRBV6-2 or TRBV6-3 to TRBJ1-2; TRBD1 matches 7 bases. V lost 4 bases, J lost 4 bases, and 3 bases stayed unmatched. CDR1 and CDR2 from the germline V gene are MNHEY and SVGEGT. This CDR3 spans 13 amino acids.

This clonotype was found a few times. The V gene is TRBV11-2, the J gene TRBJ2-3; a possible D gene is TRBD2 (6 bases). Germline CDR1 reads SGHAT; CDR2 reads FQNNGV. V lost 6 bases to trimming and J lost 0 bases, with 10 bases between them. This CDR3 is built from 14 residues. The CDR3, as DNA: TGTGCCAGCAGTGTACGGGGGAGCACAGATACGCAGTATTTT. It specifies CASSVRGSTDTQYF.

The CDR3 sequence is CASSVARTGDKNYGYTF. The CDR3 nucleotides are TGTGCCAGCAGCGTAGCAAGGACGGGTGACAAAAACTATGGCTACACCTTC. This sequence joins TRBV9 and TRBJ1-2; D is undetermined. CDR3 length equals 17 residues. Germline V gives CDR1 SGDLS, CDR2 YYNGEE. V was cut by 0 bases and J by 2 bases, with 17 bases left in between.